One sample yielded the 8 T cell receptor beta chains listed below, sequenced in a study of beta chain features in type 1 diabetes. No cognate antigen is known for these TCRs. Study-wide findings and caveats: Type 1 diabetes patients showed a moderate but significant shortening of TCRB CDR3s in all four CD4+ subsets.

The whole isolated RNA underwent reverse transcription, so sequencing captured expressed TCRB transcripts. Profiling relied on immunoSEQ multiplex PCR, and the TCRdb table lists in-frame clones only, not all of them. Altogether about 260,000 clones are present, 20% to 25% being singletons, with the ten largest covering 0.012%. The source material was naive CD4+ T cells from blood. The receptors shown here come from a woman under 40 with type 1 diabetes.

This clone was seen only a few times. This rearrangement joins TRBV2 to TRBJ2-3, with 9 bases that match TRBD1. The CDR3 is 14 amino acids. Germline V lookup: CDR1 SNHLY, CDR2 FYNNEI. The trim removed 6 bases at V and 1 base at J, leaving 2 bases unmatched. CDR3 in DNA: TGTGCCAGCAGCCGGGACAGGGGCACAGATACGCAGTATTTT. This gives the protein CASSRDRGTDTQYF.

The rearrangement joins TRBV7-8 to TRBJ2-3, with D maybe TRBD2 (5 bases). The ends were cut back, 3 bases at V and 1 base at J, with 11 bases in the middle. CDR1 is SGHVS and CDR2 is FQNEAQ in the germline V gene. The CDR3 consists of 15 residues. The CDR3 region has the DNA TGTGCCAGCAGCTTCGCTATTAGCGGCACAGATACGCAGTATTTT. Translation gives CASSFAISGTDTQYF. The entire variable domain, with the rest obtained from reference TRBV7-8 and TRBJ2-3, is as follows: GAGVSQSPRYKVAKRGQDVALRCDPISGHVSLFWYQQALGQGPEFLTYFQNEAQLDKSGLPSDRFFAERPEGSVSTLKIQRTQQEDSAVYLCASSFAISGTDTQYFGPGTRLTVL.

The chain couples TRBV30 to TRBJ1-1; D possibly corresponds to TRBD1 (6 bases). The CDR3 contains 12 residues. CDR1 is GTSNPN, CDR2 SVGIG, per germline (reference sequence). Trimming removed 5 bases from V and 2 bases from J, with 9 bases in between. The CDR3 DNA is TGTGCCTGGGGCAGGGGCAACACTGAAGCTTTCTTT. Amino acids: CAWGRGNTEAFF.

The rearrangement joins TRBV13 to TRBJ2-5, with 8 bases fitting TRBD1. The V gene end was trimmed by 4 bases and the J gene end by 5 bases; junction bases not matched to a gene: 6. CDR1 and CDR2 from the germline V gene are PRHDT and FYEKMQ (reference sequence). The CDR3 has 14 amino acids. The CDR3 nucleotides read TGTGCCAGCAGCTCCGGACAGGGAGTCGAGACCCAGTACTTC. Residues: CASSSGQGVETQYF.

V usage is TRBV30 and J usage is TRBJ1-5, with D possibly matching TRBD1 (6 bases). The CDR3 length is 13 residues. V was pared by 0 bases and J by 8 bases, with 11 bases between. The germline V gene has CDR1 GTSNPN and CDR2 SVGIG (reference sequence). CDR3 in DNA: TGTGCCTGGAGTGTTACAGGGAGGGAGCCCCAGCATTTT. The encoded protein is CAWSVTGREPQHF.

This clone was picked up a small number of times. The chain has TRBV30 and TRBJ2-3, with D unresolved. Trimming cost V 0 bases and J 0 bases, with 7 bases left between them. CDR1 and CDR2 (germline): GTSNPN, SVGIG (reference sequence). CDR3 length equals 14 residues. The CDR3 loop is CAWSVSLSTDTQYF. In DNA, the CDR3 is TGTGCCTGGAGTGTTTCTCTGAGCACAGATACGCAGTATTTT.

J is TRBJ2-1 and V is TRBV9; TRBD2 matches 12 bases. Germline CDR1 is SGDLS and CDR2 is YYNGEE. Trimming at V came to 4 bases and at J to 12 bases, leaving 5 bases not matched to a gene. This CDR3 region has 13 residues. CDR3 amino acids: CASSSLTSGRQFF. Here the CDR3 DNA reads TGTGCCAGCAGCTCCCTGACTAGCGGGAGGCAGTTCTTC. Based on the CDR3 plus reference TRBV9 and TRBJ2-1, the full variable domain is DSGVTQTPKHLITATGQRVTLRCSPRSGDLSVYWYQQSLDQGLQFLIQYYNGEERAKGNILERFSAQQFPDLHSELNLSSLELGDSALYFCASSSLTSGRQFFGPGTRLTVL.

CDR3 sequence reads: CASSPDNQETQYF. The CDR3 coding sequence is TGCGCCAGCAGCCCGGACAACCAAGAGACCCAGTACTTC. The gene calls are TRBV5-1 and TRBJ2-5; the D gene is possibly TRBD1 (5 bases). Germline V lookup: CDR1 SGHRS, CDR2 YFSETQ. The CDR3 runs to 13 residues. V was shortened by 4 bases and J by 0 bases, with 7 bases between the two germline ends.